Shown below are 13 T cell receptor beta chains from a single sample sequenced in a study of OX40 agonist ivuxolimab in advanced cancers. The library was prepared using the immunoSEQ multiplex PCR assay. This immuneACCESS table, as held by TCRdb, lists in-frame sequences with V and J called but not all clones. Of the missing ones, under half trace to an unresolved V gene in checked studies; the others have no known cause. This sample is represented by about 60,000 clones; more than 80% of them were singletons. The ten most abundant clones make up 11% to 15% of the sample. Here the sequenced sample was CD4+ or CD8+ T cells sorted from blood, taken in a trial of the OX40 agonist ivuxolimab. The receptors derive from an adult with an advanced solid tumor such as melanoma, head and neck, liver or kidney cancer.

CDR3 sequence (DNA): TGTGCCAGCTACCCAGCGCGGGCTAGCAATCAGCCCCAGCATTTT. Residues: CASYPARASNQPQHF. The V and J genes are TRBV28 and TRBJ1-5; D remains ambiguous. Looked up from germline, CDR1 is MDHEN and CDR2 is SYDVKM. This CDR3 is built from 15 residues. The V end lost 8 bases, the J end lost 0 bases, and 14 bases lay between the germline ends.

This chain links TRBV28 with TRBJ2-7; D is perhaps TRBD1 (6 bases). The CDR3 covers 14 residues. V lost 3 bases to trimming and J lost 6 bases, with 15 bases between them. The germline V gene has CDR1 MDHEN and CDR2 SYDVKM. The CDR3 region has the DNA TGTGCCAGCAGTTTGCAGGGGTGGGTCGGCGAGCAGTACTTC. This sequence encodes CASSLQGWVGEQYF. Full variable domain (outside the CDR3, taken from reference TRBV28 and TRBJ2-7): DVKVTQSSRYLVKRTGEKVFLECVQDMDHENMFWYRQDPGLGLRLIYFSYDVKMKEKGDIPEGYSVSREKKERFSLILESASTNQTSMYLCASSLQGWVGEQYFGPGTRLTVT.

The chain links TRBV6-5 to TRBJ2-5; D not resolved. Between the trimmed V and J ends, which lost 2 bases and 7 bases, there was a span of 14 bases. Germline CDR1 reads MNHEY; CDR2 reads SVGAGI. CDR3 size: 14 residues. The CDR3 reads CASSYGPNSGTQYF. Written as DNA, the CDR3 is TGTGCCAGCAGTTACGGGCCGAACAGTGGGACCCAGTACTTC.

The gene calls are TRBV6-1 and TRBJ1-5; D is perhaps TRBD1 (6 bases). This CDR3 has 15 residues. Germline-derived CDR1 and CDR2 are MNHNS and SASEGT. V was pared by 5 bases and J by 0 bases, with 11 bases between. The CDR3: CASSLGQISNQPQHF. The DNA of the CDR3 is TGTGCCAGCAGTCTAGGACAGATTAGCAATCAGCCCCAGCATTTT.

About this clone itself: The sample carries other DNA sequences with the same CDR3. This sequence joins TRBV7-3 and TRBJ2-5; maybe TRBD2 (6 bases). Germline V lookup: CDR1 SGHTA, CDR2 FQGTGA. V was shortened by 0 bases and J by 2 bases, with 7 bases between the two germline ends. This CDR3 is built from 14 residues. As DNA, the CDR3 is TGTGCCAGCAGCTTAACCGGGACTCAAGAGACCCAGTACTTC. This gives the protein CASSLTGTQETQYF.

V is TRBV4-2 and J is TRBJ1-4; D ambiguous. V was trimmed by 1 base and J by 4 bases, leaving 7 bases between them. The CDR3 contains 14 residues. Germline CDR1 is LGHNA and CDR2 is YNFKEQ. The CDR3 sequence is CASSQGQINEKLFF. CDR3 bases: TGTGCCAGCAGCCAAGGTCAGATTAATGAAAAACTGTTTTTT.

The chain uses TRBV5-6 and TRBJ1-2, with D perhaps TRBD1 (6 bases). CDR1 and CDR2 from the germline V gene are SGHDT and YYEEEE. The CDR3 is made up of 15 amino acids. The V and J ends lost 5 bases and 3 bases respectively, with 17 bases between them. The CDR3 sequence is CASSPPGRGDYGYTF. DNA of the CDR3: TGTGCCAGCAGTCCCCCTGGCAGGGGAGACTATGGCTACACCTTC. Supplemented by reference TRBV5-6 and TRBJ1-2, the full variable domain reads DAGVTQSPTHLIKTRGQQVTLRCSPKSGHDTVSWYQQALGQGPQFIFQYYEEEERQRGNFPDRFSGHQFPNYSSELNVNALLLGDSALYLCASSPPGRGDYGYTFGSGTRLTVV.

The CDR3: CASSLSGRTLGDEQYF. In nucleotides, the CDR3 is TGTGCCAGCAGCTTGTCCGGTCGGACCCTGGGCGACGAGCAGTACTTC. The genes are TRBV5-6 and TRBJ2-7; D remains ambiguous. From germline, CDR1 is SGHDT and CDR2 YYEEEE. V shed 1 base and J shed 5 bases, with 19 bases lying between them. This CDR3 spans 16 amino acids.

This clone showed up just a few times. The sample contains more than one DNA sequence encoding this CDR3. The V gene is TRBV7-3, the J gene TRBJ2-2, with D possibly being TRBD2 (6 bases). Germline loops: CDR1 SGHTA, CDR2 FQGTGA. V was shortened by 4 bases and J by 7 bases, with 13 bases between the two germline ends. The CDR3 length is 14 residues. The CDR3 nucleotides are TGTGCCAGCAGCTCCGGGGTTAGCGGCGGGGAGCTGTTTTTT. Translated, it gives CASSSGVSGGELFF.

The chain carries TRBV5-1 and TRBJ2-1; TRBD1 aligns across 7 bases. The CDR3 consists of 14 residues. CDR1 SGHRS and CDR2 YFSETQ come from the germline V gene. V shed 4 bases and J 6 bases; nucleotides not matched to a gene: 7. In DNA, the CDR3 is TGCGCCAGCAGCCTTGGACAGGAAACCAATGAGCAGTTCTTC. It codes for CASSLGQETNEQFF.

The chain combines TRBV15 with TRBJ2-7; TRBD2 matches 12 bases. Looked up from germline, CDR1 is LNHNV and CDR2 is YYDKDF (reference sequence). This CDR3 contains 16 residues. J gave up 5 bases and V 0 bases, and 5 bases lay outside the gene matches. This chain's CDR3 is CATSRDQRLAGDEQYF. The DNA for the CDR3 is TGTGCCACCAGCAGAGATCAAAGACTAGCGGGAGACGAGCAGTACTTC.

The chain recombines TRBV4-2 with TRBJ2-7; 7 nucleotides align to TRBD1. V gave up 0 bases and J gave up 0 bases; unmatched junction bases: 5. The germline CDR1 and CDR2 sequences are LGHNA and YNFKEQ. This CDR3 contains 16 residues. This chain's CDR3 is CASSQDEAGGSYEQYF. The DNA for the CDR3 is TGTGCCAGCAGCCAAGATGAGGCAGGGGGCTCCTACGAGCAGTACTTC.

The J gene is TRBJ2-3, the V gene TRBV9, with a weak D call TRBD2 (6 bases). Trimming took 0 bases from V and 3 from J, leaving 20 bases between them. CDR1 is SGDLS, CDR2 YYNGEE, per germline. This CDR3 contains 18 residues. CDR3 amino acids: CASSVGVGGATGTDTQYF. The DNA of the CDR3 is TGTGCCAGCAGCGTAGGAGTGGGGGGTGCTACTGGGACAGATACGCAGTATTTT.